This T cell receptor beta chain was obtained from a study of CD8 T cells in Susac syndrome. The study sequenced TCR beta in blood CD8+ and CD4+ T cells. Negative isolation was used for CD8+ and CD4+ T cells, and FACS enrichment was applied to TEMRA cells. CDR3 length equals 16 residues. J lost 4 bases, V lost 1 base, and 8 bases had no gene match. Germline V gene lookup returns CDR1 SGHDN and CDR2 FVKESK. RNA in amounts of 0.5 to 1 ug was reverse transcribed with random hexamers. With immunoSEQ multiplex PCR, TCR beta CDR3 was amplified across 54 Vbeta and 13 Jbeta. TCRdb recomputed calls from the immunoSEQ multiplex PCR reads with MiXCR, one row per CDR3 protein. The table has 150,000 to 200,000 distinct CDR3 sequences, roughly 95% seen once; the top ten hold less than 0.2%.

The sequenced material came from CD8+ T cells from PBMCs. The receptor's source is a human donor with multiple sclerosis. The V call is TRBV14, the J call TRBJ2-3; 7 bases are shared with TRBD2. The CDR3 spells CASSQVGGSRSDTQYF. CDR3 in DNA: TGTGCCAGCAGCCAAGTAGGCGGGAGTCGGTCAGATACGCAGTATTTT.